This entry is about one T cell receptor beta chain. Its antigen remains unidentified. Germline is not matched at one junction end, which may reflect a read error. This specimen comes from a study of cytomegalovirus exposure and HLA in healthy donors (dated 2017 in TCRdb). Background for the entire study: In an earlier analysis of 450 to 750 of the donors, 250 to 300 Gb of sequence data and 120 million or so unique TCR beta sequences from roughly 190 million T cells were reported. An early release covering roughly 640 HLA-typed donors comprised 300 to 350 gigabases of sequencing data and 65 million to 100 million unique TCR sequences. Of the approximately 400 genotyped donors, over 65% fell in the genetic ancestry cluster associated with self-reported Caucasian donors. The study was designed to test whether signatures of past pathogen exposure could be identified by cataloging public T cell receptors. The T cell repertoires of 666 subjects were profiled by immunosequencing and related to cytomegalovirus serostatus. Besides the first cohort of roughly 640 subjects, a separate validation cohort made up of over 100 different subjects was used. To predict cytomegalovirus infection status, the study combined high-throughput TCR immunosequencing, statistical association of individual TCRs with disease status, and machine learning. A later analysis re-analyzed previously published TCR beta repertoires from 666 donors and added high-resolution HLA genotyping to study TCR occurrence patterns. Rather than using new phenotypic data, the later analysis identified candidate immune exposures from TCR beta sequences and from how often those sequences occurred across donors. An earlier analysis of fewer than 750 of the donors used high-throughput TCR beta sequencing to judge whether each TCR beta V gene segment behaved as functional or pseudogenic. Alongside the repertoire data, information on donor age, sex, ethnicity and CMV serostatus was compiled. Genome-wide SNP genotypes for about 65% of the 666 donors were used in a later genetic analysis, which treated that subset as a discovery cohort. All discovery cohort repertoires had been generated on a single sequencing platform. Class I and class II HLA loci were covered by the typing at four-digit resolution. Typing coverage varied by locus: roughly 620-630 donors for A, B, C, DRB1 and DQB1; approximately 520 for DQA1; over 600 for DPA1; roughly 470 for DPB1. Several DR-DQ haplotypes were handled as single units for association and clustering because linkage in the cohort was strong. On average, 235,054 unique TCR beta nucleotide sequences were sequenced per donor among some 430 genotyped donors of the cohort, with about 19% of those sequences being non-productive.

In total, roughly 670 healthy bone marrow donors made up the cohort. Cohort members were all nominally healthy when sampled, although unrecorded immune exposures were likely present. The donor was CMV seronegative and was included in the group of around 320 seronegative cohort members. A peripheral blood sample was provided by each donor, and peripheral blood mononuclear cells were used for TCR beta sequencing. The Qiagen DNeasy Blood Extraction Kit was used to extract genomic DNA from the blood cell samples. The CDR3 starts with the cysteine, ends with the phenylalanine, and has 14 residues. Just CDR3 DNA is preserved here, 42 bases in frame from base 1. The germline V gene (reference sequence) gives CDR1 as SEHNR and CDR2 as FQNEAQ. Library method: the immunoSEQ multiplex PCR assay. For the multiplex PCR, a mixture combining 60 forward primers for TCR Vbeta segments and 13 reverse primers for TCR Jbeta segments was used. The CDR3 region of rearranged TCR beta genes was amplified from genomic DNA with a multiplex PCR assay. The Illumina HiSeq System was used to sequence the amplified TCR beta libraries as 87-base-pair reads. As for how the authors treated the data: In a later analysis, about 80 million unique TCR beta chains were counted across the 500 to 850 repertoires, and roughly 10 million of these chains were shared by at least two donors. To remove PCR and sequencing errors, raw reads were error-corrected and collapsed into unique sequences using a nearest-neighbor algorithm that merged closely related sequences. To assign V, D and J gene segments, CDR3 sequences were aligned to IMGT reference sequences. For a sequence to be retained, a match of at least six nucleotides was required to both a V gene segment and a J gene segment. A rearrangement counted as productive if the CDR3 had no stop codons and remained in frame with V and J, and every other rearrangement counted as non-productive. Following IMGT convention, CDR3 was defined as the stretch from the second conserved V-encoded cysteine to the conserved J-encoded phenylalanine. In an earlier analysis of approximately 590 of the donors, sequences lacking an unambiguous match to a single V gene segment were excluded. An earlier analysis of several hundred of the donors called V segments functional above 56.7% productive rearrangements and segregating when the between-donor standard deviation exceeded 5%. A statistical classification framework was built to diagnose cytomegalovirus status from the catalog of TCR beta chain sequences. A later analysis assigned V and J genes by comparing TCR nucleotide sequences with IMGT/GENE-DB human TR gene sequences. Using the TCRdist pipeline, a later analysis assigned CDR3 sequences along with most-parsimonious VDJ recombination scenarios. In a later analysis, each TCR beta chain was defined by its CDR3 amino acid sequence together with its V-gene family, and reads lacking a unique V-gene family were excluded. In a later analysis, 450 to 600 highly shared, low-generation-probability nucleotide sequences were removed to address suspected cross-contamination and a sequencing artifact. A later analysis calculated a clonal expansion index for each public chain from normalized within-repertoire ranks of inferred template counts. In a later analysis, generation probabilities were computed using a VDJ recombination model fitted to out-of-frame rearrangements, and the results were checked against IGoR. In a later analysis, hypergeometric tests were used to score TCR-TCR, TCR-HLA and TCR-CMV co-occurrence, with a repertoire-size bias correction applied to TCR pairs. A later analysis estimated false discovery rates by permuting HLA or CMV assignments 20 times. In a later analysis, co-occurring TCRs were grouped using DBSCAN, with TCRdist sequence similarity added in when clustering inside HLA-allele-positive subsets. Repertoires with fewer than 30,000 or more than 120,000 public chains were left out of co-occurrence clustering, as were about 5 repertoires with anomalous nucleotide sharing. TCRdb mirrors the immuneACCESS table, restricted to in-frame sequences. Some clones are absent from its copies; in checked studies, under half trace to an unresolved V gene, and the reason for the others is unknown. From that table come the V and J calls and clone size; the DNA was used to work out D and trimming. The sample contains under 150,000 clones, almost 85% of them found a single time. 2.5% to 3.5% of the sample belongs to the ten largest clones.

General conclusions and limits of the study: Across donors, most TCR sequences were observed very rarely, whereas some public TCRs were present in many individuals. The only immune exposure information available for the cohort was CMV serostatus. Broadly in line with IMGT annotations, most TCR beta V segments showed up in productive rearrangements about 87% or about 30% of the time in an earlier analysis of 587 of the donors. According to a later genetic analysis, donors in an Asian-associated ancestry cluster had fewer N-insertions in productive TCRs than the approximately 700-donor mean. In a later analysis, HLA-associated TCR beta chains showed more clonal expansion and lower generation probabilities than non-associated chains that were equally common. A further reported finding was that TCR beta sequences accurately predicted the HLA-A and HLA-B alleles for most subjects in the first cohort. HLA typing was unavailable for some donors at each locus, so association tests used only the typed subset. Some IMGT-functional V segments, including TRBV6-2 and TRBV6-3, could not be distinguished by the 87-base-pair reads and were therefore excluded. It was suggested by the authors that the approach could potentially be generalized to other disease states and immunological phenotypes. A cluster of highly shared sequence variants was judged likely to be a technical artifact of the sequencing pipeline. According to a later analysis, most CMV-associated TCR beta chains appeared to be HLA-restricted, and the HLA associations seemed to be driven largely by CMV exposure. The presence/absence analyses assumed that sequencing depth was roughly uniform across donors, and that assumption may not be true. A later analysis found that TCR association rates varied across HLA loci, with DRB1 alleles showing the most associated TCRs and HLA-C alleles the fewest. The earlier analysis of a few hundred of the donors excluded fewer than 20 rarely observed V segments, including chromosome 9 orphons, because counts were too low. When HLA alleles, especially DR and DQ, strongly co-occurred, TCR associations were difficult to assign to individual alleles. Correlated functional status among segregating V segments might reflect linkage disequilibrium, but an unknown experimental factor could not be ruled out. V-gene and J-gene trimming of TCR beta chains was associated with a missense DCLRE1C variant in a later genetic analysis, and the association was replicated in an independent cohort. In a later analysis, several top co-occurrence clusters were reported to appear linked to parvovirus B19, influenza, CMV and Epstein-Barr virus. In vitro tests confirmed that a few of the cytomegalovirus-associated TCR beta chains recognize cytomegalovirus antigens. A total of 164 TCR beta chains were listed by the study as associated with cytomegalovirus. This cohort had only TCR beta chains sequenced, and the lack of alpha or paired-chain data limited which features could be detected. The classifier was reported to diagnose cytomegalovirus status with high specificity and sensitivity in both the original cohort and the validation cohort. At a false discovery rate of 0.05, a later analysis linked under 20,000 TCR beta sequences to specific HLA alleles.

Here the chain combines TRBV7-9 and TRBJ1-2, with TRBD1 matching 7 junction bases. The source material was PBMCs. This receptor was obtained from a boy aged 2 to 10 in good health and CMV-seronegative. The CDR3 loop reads CSSRPRVGGNGYTF. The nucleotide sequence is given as TGTTCCAGCAGACCCCGGGTAGGGGGCAATGGCTACACCTTC.